This T cell receptor (beta chain) was sequenced in a study of T-cell memory formation after mild COVID-19. This clonotype was counted between two and nine times. Its antigen is still unknown. V lost 10 bases and J lost 4, with 14 bases in between. Germline V lookup: CDR1 MNHEY, CDR2 SVGEGT. CDR3 length equals 13 residues. Overall study results and limits: Proof of SARS-CoV-2 specificity was absent for the second-wave clones that crested on day 37. Contracting clones localized mainly to CM and EM when CD4+ and mainly to EMRA when CD8+.

The authors produced TCR alpha and TCR beta cDNA libraries with sample barcodes and UMIs by 5'RACE using constant-segment primers. TCRdb re-called the 5' RACE reads with MiXCR, one entry per CDR3 protein. Of hundreds of thousands of distinct CDR3 sequences listed, approximately 15% are singletons. The sample taken for sequencing was PBMCs or a T cell subset sorted from them (not recorded which). This sequence originates from a man aged 18-30 years who had mild COVID-19 (a few samples of this study predate the infection). Cell type and time point are not known. The rearrangement links TRBV6-2 or TRBV6-3 to TRBJ2-1; TRBD1 might be the D (5 bases). CDR3 coding DNA: TGTGCCACGCGACAGCCGCCTTACAATGAGCAGTTCTTC. It is translated as CATRQPPYNEQFF.